This TCR beta chain is from a study of pediatric ulcerative colitis. Study background: Ulcerative colitis patients had pancolitis or left-sided colitis, with confirming histology.

Concerning this clone itself: As yet, its antigen is unknown.

The assay was run at survey level. Using immunoSEQ multiplex PCR, the repertoire was profiled, and TCRdb retains in-frame clones only, with some absent. This table holds approximately 14,000 clones, 70% to 90% found once. The diagnostic colonoscopy in ulcerative colitis patients preceded any immunosuppressive treatment. Overall study results and limits: No controls had the two rectal clonotypes shared by ulcerative colitis patients.

Germline assignment: CDR1 SGDLS and CDR2 YYNGEE. The CDR3 has 16 residues. The germline V and J ends were trimmed by 6 bases and 2 bases, with 20 bases remaining between them. This chain uses TRBV9 with TRBJ2-5, with D possibly matching TRBD1 (5 bases). The sequence was collected from a boy aged 5-17 years with moderate ulcerative colitis. Sample: blood. Written as DNA, the CDR3 is TGTGCCAGCACCGCCCGGCCCCAGGGATTTCAAGAGACCCAGTACTTC. This encodes CASTARPQGFQETQYF.